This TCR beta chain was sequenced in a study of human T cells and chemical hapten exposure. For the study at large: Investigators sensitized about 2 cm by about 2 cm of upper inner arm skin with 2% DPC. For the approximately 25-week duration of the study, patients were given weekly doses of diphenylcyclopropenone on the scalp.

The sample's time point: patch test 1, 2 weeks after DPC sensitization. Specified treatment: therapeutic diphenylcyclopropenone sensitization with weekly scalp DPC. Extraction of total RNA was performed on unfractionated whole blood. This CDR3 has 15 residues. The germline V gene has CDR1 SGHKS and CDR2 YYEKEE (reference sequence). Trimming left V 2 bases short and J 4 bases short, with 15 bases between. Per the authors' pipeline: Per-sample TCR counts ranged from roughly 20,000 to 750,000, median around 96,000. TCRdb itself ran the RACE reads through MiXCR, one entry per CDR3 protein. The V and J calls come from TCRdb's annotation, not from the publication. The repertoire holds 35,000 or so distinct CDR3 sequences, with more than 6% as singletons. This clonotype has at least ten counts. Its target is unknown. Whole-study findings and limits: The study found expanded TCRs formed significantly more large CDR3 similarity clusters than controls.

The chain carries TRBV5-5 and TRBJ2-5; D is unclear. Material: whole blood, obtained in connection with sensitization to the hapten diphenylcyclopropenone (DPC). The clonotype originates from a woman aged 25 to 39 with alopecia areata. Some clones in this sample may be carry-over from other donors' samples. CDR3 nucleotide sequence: TGTGCCAGCAGCTTTATCATGGATGGTGGAGAGACCCAGTACTTC. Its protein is CASSFIMDGGETQYF.